A selection of T cell receptor beta chains follows, all from one sample in a study of blood T cell repertoires in COVID-19. The protocol was immunoSEQ multiplex PCR, while the TCRdb copy is restricted to in-frame clones and leaves out a portion. The repertoire holds about 250,000 clones, roughly 88% seen once, with 6% to 6.5% in the top ten. The sample comprised peripheral blood. These receptor sequences come from a woman between 25 and 40 years old with COVID-19, enrolled during active disease. The CDR3 runs from the conserved cysteine through the conserved F or W. The order of the fields is J gene, V gene, D gene, clone size, CDR3 protein, CDR3 DNA. A D gene is named only where the DNA matches it firmly. Some rows mark clone size as missing; the rest say once, few, many or name a class of expanded clone.

>TRBJ2-3|TRBV2|NA|NA
CASMTQGDTQYF
TGTGCCAGCATGACCCAGGGGGATACGCAGTATTTT
>TRBJ1-1|TRBV18|NA|many
CASSPRQNTEAFF
TGTGCCAGCTCACCCCGACAGAACACTGAAGCTTTCTTT
>TRBJ1-1|TRBV28|NA|few
CASSLLGGRNTEAFF
TGTGCCAGCAGTTTATTGGGTGGGAGGAACACTGAAGCTTTCTTT
>TRBJ2-2|TRBV9|NA|NA
CASSVAGERGELFF
TGTGCCAGCAGCGTAGCGGGAGAACGCGGGGAGCTGTTTTTT
>TRBJ2-3|TRBV9|NA|NA
CASSVGGTDTQYF
TGTGCCAGCAGCGTTGGGGGGACAGATACGCAGTATTTT
>TRBJ1-1|TRBV19|TRBD1|NA
CASSIRTGEGMNTEAFF
TGTGCCAGTAGTATAAGGACAGGGGAAGGGATGAACACTGAAGCTTTCTTT
>TRBJ2-1|TRBV18|NA|NA
CASSPGEGYNEQFF
TGTGCCAGCTCACCCGGGGAAGGGTACAATGAGCAGTTCTTC
>TRBJ1-2|TRBV7-2|NA|NA
CASSLWVGSREGNYGYTF
TGTGCCAGCAGCTTATGGGTAGGTTCCAGAGAGGGCAACTATGGCTACACCTTC
>TRBJ2-7|TRBV9|TRBD1|NA
CASSGTGTGSYEQYF
TGTGCCAGCAGTGGAACCGGGACAGGTTCCTACGAGCAGTACTTC
>TRBJ2-5|TRBV18|TRBD2|NA
CASSPQRRGGSYETQYF
TGTGCCAGCTCACCCCAGCGGCGGGGGGGCTCATATGAGACCCAGTACTTC
>TRBJ2-7|TRBV9|NA|NA
CASSFKPGGGNEQYF
TGTGCCAGCAGCTTCAAACCCGGCGGGGGCAACGAGCAGTACTTC
>TRBJ2-2|TRBV29-1|NA|many
CSVVGSTGELFF
TGCAGCGTTGTGGGGAGCACCGGGGAGCTGTTTTTT
>TRBJ1-1|TRBV6-6|NA|NA
CASSYSGVSKTFF
TGTGCCAGCAGTTACTCGGGAGTATCAAAAACTTTCTTT
>TRBJ1-1|TRBV7-9|TRBD1|NA
CASSLTGTGNTEAFF
TGTGCCAGCAGCTTAACCGGGACAGGGAACACTGAAGCTTTCTTT
>TRBJ2-7|TRBV4-3|TRBD2|NA
CASSFTLAGAYEQYF
TGCGCCAGCAGCTTCACTCTAGCGGGGGCCTACGAGCAGTACTTC
>TRBJ2-2|TRBV19|TRBD1|NA
CASNNPGTGGKTGELFF
TGTGCCAGTAATAACCCCGGGACAGGGGGGAAGACCGGGGAGCTGTTTTTT
>TRBJ1-1|TRBV9|NA|NA
CASSVDGGQNTEAFF
TGTGCCAGCAGCGTAGATGGGGGCCAGAACACTGAAGCTTTCTTT
>TRBJ1-5|TRBV19|NA|few
CASSIDGQRAQHF
TGTGCCAGTAGTATAGACGGCCAGCGGGCCCAGCATTTT
>TRBJ2-5|TRBV28|TRBD2|NA
CASRLAGGSNQETQYF
TGTGCCAGCAGACTAGCGGGGGGATCTAACCAAGAGACCCAGTACTTC
>TRBJ1-1|TRBV11-2|NA|NA
CASSSIRREERGTEAFF
TGTGCCAGCAGCTCGATACGGCGGGAAGAAAGGGGTACTGAAGCTTTCTTT
>TRBJ2-2|TRBV6-2/TRBV6-3|TRBD2|once
CASSPGRRGTGELFF
TGTGCCAGCAGCCCCGGGAGGCGGGGCACCGGGGAGCTGTTTTTT
>TRBJ1-4|TRBV7-8|NA|NA
CATTQGRTNEKLFF
TGTGCCACCACGCAGGGGAGAACTAATGAAAAACTGTTTTTT
>TRBJ2-3|TRBV6-2/TRBV6-3|TRBD2|NA
CASSYRVTSGRTDTQYF
TGTGCCAGCAGTTATAGGGTCACTAGCGGGCGGACAGATACGCAGTATTTT
>TRBJ2-1|TRBV7-2|TRBD1|NA
CASSSQGADEQFF
TGTGCCAGCAGCTCTCAGGGGGCGGATGAGCAGTTCTTC
>TRBJ2-7|TRBV4-1|NA|once
CASSQKGGNYEQYF
TGCGCCAGCAGCCAGAAGGGAGGCAACTACGAGCAGTACTTC
>TRBJ2-7|TRBV20-1|NA|NA
CSASNFSLGHPKTYEQYF
TGCAGTGCTAGTAACTTCTCGTTGGGACACCCAAAAACCTACGAGCAGTACTTC
>TRBJ2-7|TRBV5-4|NA|NA
CASSPNRGLHEQYF
TGTGCCAGCAGCCCTAATAGGGGTTTACACGAGCAGTACTTC
>TRBJ1-4|TRBV3-1/TRBV3-2|TRBD1|NA
CASSQRGPNEKLFF
TGTGCCAGCAGCCAGAGGGGGCCTAATGAAAAACTGTTTTTT
>TRBJ2-3|TRBV19|NA|NA
CASSIGGVGADTQYF
TGTGCCAGTAGTATAGGCGGGGTTGGGGCAGATACGCAGTATTTT
>TRBJ2-5|TRBV5-8|TRBD2|NA
CASSPGTSGILETQYF
TGTGCCAGCAGCCCGGGGACTAGCGGGATCCTAGAGACCCAGTACTTC
>TRBJ2-1|TRBV6-5|NA|NA
CASLDDPYNEQFF
TGTGCCAGCCTAGATGACCCCTACAATGAGCAGTTCTTC
>TRBJ2-1|TRBV18|TRBD1|NA
CASSPAGQGVPNEQFF
TGTGCCAGCTCACCCGCTGGACAGGGGGTCCCCAATGAGCAGTTCTTC
>TRBJ1-5|TRBV19|TRBD1|NA
CASSIGRGLRNNQPQHF
TGTGCCAGTAGTATCGGAAGGGGGCTTAGGAACAATCAGCCCCAGCATTTT
>TRBJ1-2|TRBV27|TRBD1|NA
CASTLRWGQGFGGYTF
TGTGCCAGCACCCTAAGGTGGGGACAGGGGTTTGGTGGCTACACCTTC
>TRBJ2-7|TRBV24-1|NA|NA
CATRGQSQYEQYF
TGTGCCACCAGAGGACAGTCACAGTACGAGCAGTACTTC
>TRBJ1-5|TRBV3-1/TRBV3-2|NA|NA
CASSQSNSNQPQHF
TGTGCCAGCAGCCAATCCAATAGCAATCAGCCCCAGCATTTT
>TRBJ1-4|TRBV19|TRBD1|NA
CASNLAGTVEKLFF
TGTGCCAGTAATCTGGCCGGGACAGTTGAAAAACTGTTTTTT
>TRBJ1-1|TRBV7-8|TRBD1|few
CASSPRTGDTEAFF
TGTGCCAGCAGCCCGCGCACAGGGGACACTGAAGCTTTCTTT
>TRBJ2-1|TRBV3-1/TRBV3-2|TRBD2|NA
CASSQDLTSGGINEQFF
TGTGCCAGCAGCCAAGATCTTACTAGCGGGGGTATCAATGAGCAGTTCTTC
>TRBJ1-5|TRBV4-1|TRBD1|NA
CASSRGQGGTQPQHF
TGCGCCAGCAGCCGAGGACAGGGAGGGACTCAGCCCCAGCATTTT
>TRBJ2-1|TRBV19|NA|NA
CASSSTGNTQFF
TGTGCCAGTAGTTCGACCGGGAATACGCAGTTCTTC
>TRBJ2-1|TRBV20-1|NA|NA
CSGSVGLATSSYNEQFF
TGCAGTGGTAGTGTGGGACTCGCAACAAGCTCCTACAATGAGCAGTTCTTC
>TRBJ2-7|TRBV29-1|TRBD2|NA
CSVTIQRGLYEQYF
TGCAGCGTTACCATACAGCGGGGCCTCTACGAGCAGTACTTC
>TRBJ2-5|TRBV4-1|TRBD2|NA
CASSQVRGLAGPMQETQYF
TGCGCCAGCAGCCAAGTTAGGGGACTAGCGGGGCCTATGCAAGAGACCCAGTACTTC
>TRBJ2-1|TRBV9|TRBD2|NA
CASSVEASGINSYNEQFF
TGTGCCAGCAGCGTAGAAGCTAGCGGGATAAACTCCTACAATGAGCAGTTCTTC
>TRBJ1-1|TRBV5-5|NA|once
CASTDDLNTEAFF
TGTGCCAGCACAGACGACTTGAACACTGAAGCTTTCTTT
>TRBJ1-6|TRBV19|NA|NA
CASSTSAVSPLHF
TGTGCCAGTAGTACGTCGGCGGTTTCACCCCTCCACTTT
>TRBJ1-4|TRBV7-9|TRBD1|NA
CASSPWDRGNEKLFF
TGTGCCAGCAGCCCCTGGGACAGGGGAAATGAAAAACTGTTTTTT
>TRBJ2-7|TRBV6-5|TRBD2|NA
CASRTSGGASHEQYF
TGTGCCAGCAGGACCAGCGGGGGGGCCAGCCACGAGCAGTACTTC
>TRBJ1-1|TRBV18|NA|NA
CASSPQSGENTEAFF
TGTGCCAGCTCTCCTCAAAGCGGAGAGAACACTGAAGCTTTCTTT
>TRBJ1-2|TRBV29-1|NA|NA
CSVDPGVNYGYTF
TGCAGCGTTGATCCAGGGGTAAACTATGGCTACACCTTC
>TRBJ1-5|TRBV2|TRBD1|NA
CASSTSGTGGTNQPQHF
TGTGCCAGCAGTACTTCCGGGACAGGGGGGACCAATCAGCCCCAGCATTTT
>TRBJ1-4|TRBV5-5|TRBD1|NA
CASSLGTGPGEKLFF
TGTGCCAGCAGCTTGGGGACAGGGCCAGGTGAAAAACTGTTTTTT
>TRBJ2-1|TRBV7-2|TRBD2|NA
CASSLLAGGYNEQFF
TGTGCCAGCAGCCTGCTCGCGGGAGGGTACAATGAGCAGTTCTTC
>TRBJ1-2|TRBV18|TRBD1|few
CASSPNGPGQDYGYTF
TGTGCCAGCTCACCGAACGGACCTGGACAGGACTATGGCTACACCTTC
>TRBJ2-7|TRBV6-2/TRBV6-3|NA|NA
CASSYSPNYEQYF
TGTGCCAGCAGTTACTCCCCTAACTACGAGCAGTACTTC
>TRBJ2-1|TRBV27|NA|NA
CANLPLSGYRGDNEQFF
TGTGCCAACCTACCCCTAAGCGGGTATAGGGGAGACAATGAGCAGTTCTTC
>TRBJ2-1|TRBV4-2|TRBD2|NA
CASSLGTSGGLWDEQFF
TGTGCCAGCAGCCTGGGGACTAGCGGGGGCCTGTGGGATGAGCAGTTCTTC
>TRBJ2-1|TRBV19|TRBD1|once
CASSNGQGVPYNEQFF
TGTGCCAGTAGTAACGGACAGGGTGTCCCCTACAATGAGCAGTTCTTC